The 6 T cell receptor beta chains below were found in one sample sequenced in a study of cytomegalovirus exposure and HLA in healthy donors. Use of 60 Vbeta and 13 Jbeta primers characterized the PCR. Produced via immunoSEQ multiplex PCR; TCRdb's table is partial and in-frame only. The sample has under 150,000 clones, roughly four fifths seen once; the top ten hold 5.5% to 6%. Material: PBMCs. These receptors originate from a woman between 40 and 55 years old in good health and CMV-seropositive.

This chain uses TRBV5-4 with TRBJ2-7, with 12 bases aligning to TRBD2. The trim removed 7 bases at V and 4 bases at J, leaving 9 bases unmatched. The CDR3 runs 15 residues. Germline V gene data show CDR1 as SGHNT and CDR2 as YYREEE (reference sequence). The CDR3 sequence is CASGSTSGGSYEQYF. The DNA of the CDR3 is TGTGCCAGCGGATCAACTAGCGGGGGGTCATACGAGCAGTACTTC.

The chain couples TRBV27 to TRBJ2-3; 8 nucleotides align to TRBD2. Germline V lookup: CDR1 MNHEY, CDR2 SMNVEV (reference sequence). Germline trimming cut 5 bases from V and 7 bases from J; bases unmatched to any gene: 14. This CDR3 spans 16 amino acids. The CDR3 loop is CASSPEPSGLGHTQYF. The CDR3 coding sequence is TGTGCCAGCAGTCCTGAACCCTCGGGACTAGGGCATACGCAGTATTTT.

This clone was counted a few times. This chain uses TRBV29-1 with TRBJ2-7; D remains unclear. V lost 4 bases to trimming and J lost 9 bases, with 13 bases between them. CDR1 SQVTM and CDR2 ANQGSEA come from the germline V gene. The CDR3 has 11 amino acids. CDR3 coding DNA: TGCAGCGTTGTTTCCGGTCGCGGGCAGTACTTC. It translates to CSVVSGRGQYF.

CDR3 DNA sequence: TGTGCCAGCAGTGTACTACCGGGACAGGGGGCCTACGAGCAGTACTTC. Translated, it gives CASSVLPGQGAYEQYF. The chain carries TRBV6-1 and TRBJ2-7; 11 bases align to TRBD1. The junction had 7 bases not matched to a gene; V was cut back by 4 bases and J by 2 bases. This CDR3 has 16 amino acids. Germline V gives CDR1 MNHNS, CDR2 SASEGT.

This sequence joins TRBV6-1 and TRBJ1-3; 9 bases fit TRBD1. Germline values: CDR1 MNHNS, CDR2 SASEGT. This CDR3 has 15 amino acids. V lost 7 bases and J lost 4; bases outside the gene matches: 8. CDR3 region: CASTRTGGAGNTIYF. Here the CDR3 DNA reads TGTGCCAGCACCAGAACAGGGGGCGCGGGAAACACCATATATTTT.

This clone has a handful of counts. The J gene is TRBJ1-4, the V gene TRBV6-1; D unresolved. CDR1 is MNHNS, CDR2 SASEGT, per germline. Trimming stripped 5 bases from V and 11 bases from J, with 9 bases between. The CDR3 contains 11 residues. This CDR3 reads CASSYSGKLFF. Here the CDR3 DNA reads TGTGCCAGCAGTTATAGTGGTAAACTGTTTTTT.